The T cell receptor (beta chain) under discussion was sequenced for a study of blood T cell repertoires in COVID-19. About the research overall: The analysed material was cDNA or gDNA that came from T cells, B-cell-depleted T cells, or PBMCs.

The germline gives CDR1 MNHNS, CDR2 SASEGT. Deletions cut 2 bases from V and 9 bases from J, with 14 bases between. The CDR3 contains 15 residues. In the original processing: How many nucleated cells were present was estimated from reference gene primer amplification. Measured with immunoSEQ multiplex PCR; TCRdb has only the in-frame clones, and not every one. That table gives V, J and clone size, and the DNA gave D and trimming. The repertoire has some 97,000 clones, roughly 87% of them found once; the top ten carry less than 8.5%. This clone occurred once. Sample: peripheral blood. The chain links TRBV6-1 to TRBJ1-6; D gene unclear. The TCR comes from a young man in a cohort sampled during active COVID-19. The CDR3, as DNA: TGTGCCAGCAGTGAACTATACGGTCGGGGTTCACCCCTCCACTTT. It codes for CASSELYGRGSPLHF.